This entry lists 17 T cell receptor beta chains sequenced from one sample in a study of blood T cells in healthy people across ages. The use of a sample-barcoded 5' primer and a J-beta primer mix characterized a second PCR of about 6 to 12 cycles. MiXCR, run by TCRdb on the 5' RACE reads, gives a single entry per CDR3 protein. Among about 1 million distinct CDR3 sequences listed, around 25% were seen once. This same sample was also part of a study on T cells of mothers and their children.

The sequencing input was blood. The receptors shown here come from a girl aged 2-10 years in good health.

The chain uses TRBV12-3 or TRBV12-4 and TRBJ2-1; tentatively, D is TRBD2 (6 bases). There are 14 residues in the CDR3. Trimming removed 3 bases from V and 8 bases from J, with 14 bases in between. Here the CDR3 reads CASSFGTRWDEQFF. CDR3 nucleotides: TGTGCCAGCAGTTTCGGGACTCGCTGGGATGAGCAGTTCTTC.

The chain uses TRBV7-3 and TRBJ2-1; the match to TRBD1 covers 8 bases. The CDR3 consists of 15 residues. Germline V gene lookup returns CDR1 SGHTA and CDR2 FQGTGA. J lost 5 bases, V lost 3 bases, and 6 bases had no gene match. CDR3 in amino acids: CASSFGGQGHNEQFF. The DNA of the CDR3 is TGTGCCAGCAGCTTCGGCGGACAGGGCCACAATGAGCAGTTCTTC.

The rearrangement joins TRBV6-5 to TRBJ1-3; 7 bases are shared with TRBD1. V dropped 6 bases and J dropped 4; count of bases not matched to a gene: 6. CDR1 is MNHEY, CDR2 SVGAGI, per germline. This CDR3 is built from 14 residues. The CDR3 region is CASRSQGDGNTIYF. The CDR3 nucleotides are TGTGCCAGCAGGAGTCAGGGGGACGGAAACACCATATATTTT.

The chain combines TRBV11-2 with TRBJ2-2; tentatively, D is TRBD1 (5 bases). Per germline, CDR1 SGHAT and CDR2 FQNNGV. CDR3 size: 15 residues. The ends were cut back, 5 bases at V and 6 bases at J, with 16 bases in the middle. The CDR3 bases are TGTGCCAGCAGCCAAGACAGATACGGTCCCGGGGAGCTGTTTTTT. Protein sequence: CASSQDRYGPGELFF.

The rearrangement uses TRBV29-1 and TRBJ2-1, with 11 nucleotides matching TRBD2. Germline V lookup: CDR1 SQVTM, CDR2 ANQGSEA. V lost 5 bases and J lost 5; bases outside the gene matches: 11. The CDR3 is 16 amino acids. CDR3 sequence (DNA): TGCAGCGTTAATAGCGGGAGGGCATTTTCCCACAATGAGCAGTTCTTC. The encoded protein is CSVNSGRAFSHNEQFF.

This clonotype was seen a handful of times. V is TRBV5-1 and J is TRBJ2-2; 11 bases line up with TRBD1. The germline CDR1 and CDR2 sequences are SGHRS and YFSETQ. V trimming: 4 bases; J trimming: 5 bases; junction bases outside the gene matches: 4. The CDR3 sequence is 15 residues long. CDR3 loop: CASSGGTGGTGELFF. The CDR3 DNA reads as TGCGCCAGCAGCGGCGGGACAGGGGGAACCGGGGAGCTGTTTTTT.

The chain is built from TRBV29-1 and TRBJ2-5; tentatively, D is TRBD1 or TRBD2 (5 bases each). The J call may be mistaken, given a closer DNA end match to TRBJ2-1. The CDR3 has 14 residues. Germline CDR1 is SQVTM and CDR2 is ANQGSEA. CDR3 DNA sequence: TGCAGCCTTAGGACCGGGACCCTCCACAATGAGCAGTTCTTC. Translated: CSLRTGTLHNEQFF.

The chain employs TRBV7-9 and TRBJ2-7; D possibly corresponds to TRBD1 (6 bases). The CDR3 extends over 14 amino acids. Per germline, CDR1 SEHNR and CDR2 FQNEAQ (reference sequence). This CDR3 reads CASQKGRGRGEQYF. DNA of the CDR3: TGTGCTAGCCAAAAAGGCAGGGGCCGAGGCGAGCAGTACTTC.

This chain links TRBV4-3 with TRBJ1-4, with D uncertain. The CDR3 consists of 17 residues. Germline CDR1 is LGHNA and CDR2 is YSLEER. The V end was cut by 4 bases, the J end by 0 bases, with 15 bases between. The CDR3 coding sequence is TGCGCCAGCAGCCCCGAGGTGGCAGATGCAACTAATGAAAAACTGTTTTTT. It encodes CASSPEVADATNEKLFF.

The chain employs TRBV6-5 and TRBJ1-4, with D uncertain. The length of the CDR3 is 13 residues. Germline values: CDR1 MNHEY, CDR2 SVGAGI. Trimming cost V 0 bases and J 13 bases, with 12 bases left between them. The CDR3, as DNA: TGTGCCAGCAGTTACTCGGAGGGCTTCGGACTGTTTTTT. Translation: CASSYSEGFGLFF.

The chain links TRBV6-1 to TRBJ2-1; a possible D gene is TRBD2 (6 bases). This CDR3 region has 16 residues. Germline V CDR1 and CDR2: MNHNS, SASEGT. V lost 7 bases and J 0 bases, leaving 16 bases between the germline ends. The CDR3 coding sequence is TGTGCCAGCAAGCTCTCAGGACTACTCTCCTACAATGAGCAGTTCTTC. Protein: CASKLSGLLSYNEQFF.

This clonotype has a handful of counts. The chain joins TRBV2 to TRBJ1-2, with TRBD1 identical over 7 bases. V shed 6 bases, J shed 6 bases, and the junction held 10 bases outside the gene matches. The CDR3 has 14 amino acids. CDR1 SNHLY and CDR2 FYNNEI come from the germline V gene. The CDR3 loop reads CASSVKTRGNGYTF. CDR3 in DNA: TGTGCCAGCAGCGTTAAAACCAGGGGGAATGGCTACACCTTC.

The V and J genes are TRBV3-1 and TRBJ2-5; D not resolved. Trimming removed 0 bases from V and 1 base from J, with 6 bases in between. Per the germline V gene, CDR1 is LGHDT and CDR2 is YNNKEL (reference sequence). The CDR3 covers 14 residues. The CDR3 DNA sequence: TGTGCCAGCAGCCAAGACTTGGTCCAAGAGACCCAGTACTTC. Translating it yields CASSQDLVQETQYF.

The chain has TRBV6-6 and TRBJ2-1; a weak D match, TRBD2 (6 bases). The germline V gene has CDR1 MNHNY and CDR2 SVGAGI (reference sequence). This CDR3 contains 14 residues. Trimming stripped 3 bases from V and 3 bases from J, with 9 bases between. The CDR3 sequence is CASSYRLDYNEQFF. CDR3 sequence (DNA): TGTGCCAGCAGTTATAGACTAGACTACAATGAGCAGTTCTTC.

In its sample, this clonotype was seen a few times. The CDR3 DNA is TGTGCCAGCAGCCAAAGGACAATTTTCTACGAGCAGTACTTC. This codes for CASSQRTIFYEQYF. J is TRBJ2-7 and V is TRBV3-1, with D maybe TRBD1 (5 bases). The CDR3 is 14 amino acids. Germline CDR1 LGHDT, CDR2 YNNKEL (reference sequence). Trimming shortened V by 2 bases and J by 3 bases, and 11 bases separated the two germline ends.

As DNA, the CDR3 is TGTGCCAGTAGTAGGGCCGCTGAAGCTTTCTTT. This codes for CASSRAAEAFF. The chain employs TRBV19 and TRBJ1-1; D is uncertain. Germline-derived CDR1 and CDR2 are LNHDA and SQIVND (reference sequence). The CDR3 length is 11 residues. Between the trimmed V and J ends, which lost 4 bases and 6 bases, there was a span of 6 bases.

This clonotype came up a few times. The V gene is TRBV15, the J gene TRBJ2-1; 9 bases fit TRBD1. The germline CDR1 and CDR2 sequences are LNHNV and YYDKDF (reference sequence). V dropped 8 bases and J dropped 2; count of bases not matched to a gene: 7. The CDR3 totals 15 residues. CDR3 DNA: TGTGCCACCCTAAGAGACAGGGGGACCTACAATGAGCAGTTCTTC. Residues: CATLRDRGTYNEQFF.